This TCR beta chain is from a study of beta chain features in type 1 diabetes (dated 2018 in TCRdb). Looking at the study overall: No differences in mean age, gender distribution, total cell number or subset yield were found between patients and healthy donors. A total of 85 million to 140 million sorted cells were examined across all samples, and the number of cells per subset was strongly correlated with RNA yield. In the study, recently diagnosed type 1 diabetes patients and matched healthy donors were compared on the TCRB repertoires of their sorted circulating CD4+ T cell subsets. Regulatory and stem cell-like memory subsets were isolated from only 8 patients and 8 healthy donors, whereas naive and central memory subsets came from all 30 or so donors.

A note on this clone: The antigen it binds to is not known. No base quality information exists; no much larger clone differs at one position.

The investigation overall reported the following: At VDJ recombination sites, patients with type 1 diabetes made fewer insertions and deleted more nucleotides, a pattern implying thymic rearrangement abnormalities. A moderate but significant shortening of TCRB CDR3 length was observed in type 1 diabetes patients in all four CD4+ subsets. Shorter templates might have been favored by PCR, but patient and control samples were amplified and corrected together, so both groups would have been affected equally by any skew. Because cDNA was sequenced instead of genomic DNA, activated cells with high expression could be over-represented, although the groups did not differ in activation or CD3 levels. The naive, central memory and regulatory TCRB repertoires appeared to resemble one another more closely among patients than among healthy donors. Only small numbers of individuals were included in the HLA sub-analyses, which left unresolved whether HLA type had any influence on TCRB rearrangement.

Each donor gave one peripheral blood draw, roughly 110 mL on average, collected into heparinised tubes. A BD FACSAria II and a panel including CD45RO, CCR7, CD25, CD127, CD95 and CD27 were used to sort naive, central memory, regulatory and stem cell-like memory CD4+ T cells. All sorted populations exceeded 95% purity. PBMCs were separated immediately by Lymphoprep density gradient centrifugation and were stained directly, without being cultured. So that batch effects would be minimized, each experiment stained and sorted samples in pairs, pairing one healthy donor with one patient. V and J are truncated by 0 bases and 5 bases respectively, leaving an intervening sequence of 8 bases. Spanning cysteine to phenylalanine, the CDR3 consists of 14 amino acids. Only the CDR3 DNA stays, 42 bases, in frame from base 1. CDR1 and CDR2 are drawn from the germline V gene: KGHSH, LQKENI. The High Capacity cDNA Reverse Transcription Kit was used to reverse transcribe all of the isolated RNA, meaning that expressed TCRB transcripts were what got sequenced. Naive, central memory and regulatory T cell samples underwent deep immunoSEQ sequencing, averaging around 4 million total reads per sample. Sorted cells were lysed in RLT buffer, and RNA was extracted using DNase-treated RNeasy Micro or Mini kits according to cell number. To prevent cross-contamination, each cell subset was processed individually, whereas patient and healthy donor samples were processed jointly. Using the immunoSEQ multiplex PCR, TCRB sequences were amplified from cDNA into 87-bp fragments spanning the CDR3 region. The amplicons were sequenced using the Illumina HiSeq platform. As for how the authors treated the data: PCR bias was computationally corrected using synthetic template baselines, reads within Hamming distance 2 were collapsed, and singletons that could not be merged were discarded. Reads were aligned to IMGT to assign V, D and J genes, CDR3 length, and insertions or deletions at six rearrangement sites. Clonotype counts were normalized to sorted cell number within each subset before computing true diversity and Gini coefficients with the tcR R package. The overlap coefficient, calculated on TCRB nucleotide sequences, was used to measure repertoire sharing. Out-of-frame TCRB sequences from naive cells were analyzed to stand in for the pre-selection repertoire. TCRdb re-hosts the immuneACCESS table, in-frame sequences only. Its copies lack some clones; in the studies checked, an unresolved V gene accounts for under half of them, and the cause for the rest is not known. V and J calls plus clone size are reproduced from that table; the DNA served to infer D and trimming. The sample includes 200,000 to 250,000 clones, with approximately 13% observed a single time. The biggest ten clones account for about 0.019% of the sample.

The rearranged chain carries TRBV18 and TRBJ2-1; the D segment could be TRBD1, given 5 matching bases. The source of this sequence is a young man with type 1 diabetes. Input material: naive CD4+ T cells from blood. The meaning of the sample's cell subset or site label: true naive CD4+ T cells. CDR3 loop: CASSPPGRDNEQFF. The nucleotides are TGTGCCAGCTCACCACCCGGCAGGGACAATGAGCAGTTCTTC.